This passage covers 27 T cell receptor beta chains from one sample sequenced in a study of cytomegalovirus exposure and HLA in healthy donors. 13 Jbeta primers and 60 Vbeta primers were used for the PCR. Libraries were prepared by immunoSEQ multiplex PCR; TCRdb keeps only in-frame clonotypes and omits some of them. Of 95,000 to 150,000 clones listed, over 8.5% are singletons. Sequencing was carried out using PBMCs. These receptors originate from a woman in her forties in good health and CMV-seropositive.

This clone was seen only a few times. The chain links TRBV19 to TRBJ1-1; D possibly corresponds to TRBD1 (5 bases). The CDR3 runs to 15 residues. V lost 7 bases and J lost 4, with 19 bases in between. Per germline, CDR1 LNHDA and CDR2 SQIVND (reference sequence). The CDR3 bases are TGTGCCAGTACCCTCGGGGGGTGGGAGAGCACTGAAGCTTTCTTT. This codes for CASTLGGWESTEAFF. The full variable domain, in which reference TRBV19 and TRBJ1-1 provide the parts outside the CDR3, is DGGITQSPKYLFRKEGQNVTLSCEQNLNHDAMYWYRQDPGQGLRLIYYSQIVNDFQKGDIAEGYSVSREKKESFPLTVTSAQKNPTAFYLCASTLGGWESTEAFFGQGTRLTVV.

This rearrangement joins TRBV19 to TRBJ2-3, with D tentatively TRBD1 (6 bases). CDR3 length: 16 residues. The V end lost 5 bases, the J end lost 2 bases, and 17 bases lay between the germline ends. The germline CDR1 and CDR2 sequences are LNHDA and SQIVND (reference sequence). CDR3 loop: CASSPRLGGVTDTQYF. In nucleotides, the CDR3 is TGTGCCAGTAGTCCAAGGTTAGGGGGAGTCACAGATACGCAGTATTTT. The whole variable domain, remainder taken from reference TRBV19 and TRBJ2-3, is DGGITQSPKYLFRKEGQNVTLSCEQNLNHDAMYWYRQDPGQGLRLIYYSQIVNDFQKGDIAEGYSVSREKKESFPLTVTSAQKNPTAFYLCASSPRLGGVTDTQYFGPGTRLTVL.

The sample holds a few counts of this clone. The CDR3 bases are TGTGCCATCAGTGAGAACAGAGTAACTAATGAAAAACTGTTTTTT. Translating gives CAISENRVTNEKLFF. The chain carries TRBV10-3 and TRBJ1-4; D remains unclear. This CDR3 spans 15 amino acids. V was clipped by 2 bases and J by 1 base, with 8 bases between them. CDR1 is ENHRY, CDR2 SYGVKD, per germline.

Concerning this clone: One end of the junction varies from germline; a read error may be responsible. The chain combines TRBV28 with TRBJ2-7, with TRBD1 identical over 8 bases. The germline CDR1 and CDR2 sequences are MDHEN and SYDVKM. The CDR3 has 12 residues. CDR3 protein: CASSLRDRIKDF. The CDR3 region has the DNA TGTGCCAGCAGTTTAAGGGACAGGATCAAGGACTTC. The full variable domain, in which reference TRBV28 and TRBJ2-7 provide the parts outside the CDR3, is DVKVTQSSRYLVKRTGEKVFLECVQDMDHENMFWYRQDPGLGLRLIYFSYDVKMKEKGDIPEGYSVSREKKERFSLILESASTNQTSMYLCASSLRDRIKDFGPGTRLTVT.

This clone was detected only a few times. The chain uses TRBV11-2 and TRBJ2-1; no clear D. Trimming left V 0 bases short and J 10 bases short, with 4 bases between. Germline CDR1 SGHAT, CDR2 FQNNGV. The CDR3 loop spans 11 amino acids. The chain's CDR3 is CASSLEEEQFF. As DNA, the CDR3 is TGTGCCAGCAGCTTAGAAGAGGAGCAGTTCTTC.

Only a few counts were recorded for this clone. The rearrangement links TRBV6-1 to TRBJ1-6; D possibly corresponds to TRBD1 (5 bases). This CDR3 comprises 14 residues. Germline assignment: CDR1 MNHNS and CDR2 SASEGT. With 2 bases removed from V and 10 bases from J, the gap between germline ends came to 12 bases. The CDR3 DNA reads TGTGCCAGCAGTGAAAGGGGTCAGAGATCACCCCTCCACTTT. Its translation: CASSERGQRSPLHF.

This clone appeared a few times. The DNA for the CDR3 is TGTGCCAGCAGTCGCCTCGGGACAGACTATGGCTACACCTTC. It is translated as CASSRLGTDYGYTF. The rearrangement links TRBV9 to TRBJ1-2; 7 bases are a match to TRBD1. Germline V gives CDR1 SGDLS, CDR2 YYNGEE. The CDR3 covers 14 residues. V lost 5 bases, J lost 3 bases, and 7 bases stayed unmatched.

The genes are TRBV27 and TRBJ1-1, with 7 nucleotides matching TRBD1. Germline loops: CDR1 MNHEY, CDR2 SMNVEV (reference sequence). V lost 4 bases to trimming and J lost 1 base; unmatched junction nucleotides: 3. This CDR3 has 14 residues. The DNA of the CDR3 is TGTGCCAGCAGTTCACGGACAGGGAACACTGAAGCTTTCTTT. Amino acid sequence: CASSSRTGNTEAFF.

The chain joins TRBV2 to TRBJ1-4; D unresolved. Between the trimmed V and J ends, which lost 7 bases and 7 bases, there was a span of 10 bases. Germline CDR1 and CDR2: SNHLY and FYNNEI. The CDR3 is 12 amino acids. The DNA for the CDR3 is TGTGCCAGCACCAGGCAGACTGAAAAACTGTTTTTT. Translating it yields CASTRQTEKLFF.

A few counts support this clone. This chain links TRBV6-4 with TRBJ2-2, with 8 bases fitting TRBD1. V was pared by 7 bases and J by 6 bases, with 10 bases of the junction left unmatched. Germline CDR1 reads MRHNA; CDR2 reads SNTAGT. This CDR3 has 15 residues. CDR3 sequence: CASKPGTGDPGELFF. The CDR3 coding sequence is TGTGCCAGCAAGCCCGGGACAGGAGATCCCGGGGAGCTGTTTTTT.

The chain has TRBV19 and TRBJ1-1, with D unclear. Per germline, CDR1 LNHDA and CDR2 SQIVND (reference sequence). The CDR3 is 13 amino acids. The germline V and J ends were trimmed by 4 bases and 0 bases, with 6 bases remaining between them. In DNA, the CDR3 is TGTGCCAGTAGTAAGAGCGTGAACACTGAAGCTTTCTTT. Protein: CASSKSVNTEAFF.

DNA of the CDR3: TGTGCCAGCAGTCACAGGGAAAGCAATCAGCCCCAGCATTTT. Its translation is CASSHRESNQPQHF. This rearrangement joins TRBV2 to TRBJ1-5; perhaps TRBD1 as D (6 bases). The V end lost 5 bases, the J end lost 1 base, and 9 bases lay between the germline ends. CDR3 size: 14 residues. Germline-derived CDR1 and CDR2 are SNHLY and FYNNEI.

This chain links TRBV5-1 with TRBJ1-2; D not certain. The CDR3 is 13 residues long. Trimming stripped 2 bases from V and 6 bases from J, with 11 bases between. Germline assignment: CDR1 SGHRS and CDR2 YFSETQ. CDR3 sequence reads: CASSFGQRDGYTF. CDR3 DNA sequence: TGCGCCAGCAGCTTTGGGCAGAGGGATGGCTACACCTTC.

The chain joins TRBV10-3 to TRBJ1-1; TRBD1 might be the D (6 bases). The V end was cut by 1 base, the J end by 4 bases, with 10 bases between. Germline loops: CDR1 ENHRY, CDR2 SYGVKD. The CDR3 runs 14 residues. The CDR3 nucleotides are TGTGCCATCAGTGAGTTCAGGGGACGCACTGAAGCTTTCTTT. Translation: CAISEFRGRTEAFF.

In regard to this clone: Other nucleotide sequences in the sample specify the same CDR3. The chain is built from TRBV2 and TRBJ1-2, with 8 bases lining up with TRBD1. The CDR3 length is 14 residues. J lost 4 bases, V lost 6 bases, and 7 bases had no gene match. CDR1 is SNHLY, CDR2 FYNNEI, per germline. CDR3 sequence reads: CASRARTGPYGYTF. CDR3 nucleotide sequence: TGTGCCAGCAGGGCCAGGACAGGGCCCTATGGCTACACCTTC.

This clone was detected a few times. V gene TRBV5-8 combines with J gene TRBJ1-2; no clear D gene. Trimming took 1 base from V and 2 from J, leaving 15 bases between them. The CDR3 totals 16 residues. The germline gives CDR1 SGHTS, CDR2 YDEGEE. CDR3 DNA: TGTGCCAGCAGCTTGAAATTTCTCCGAAGCAACTATGGCTACACCTTC. Encoded protein: CASSLKFLRSNYGYTF.

This clone showed up just a few times. The chain uses TRBV6-6 and TRBJ1-2; 9 nucleotides match TRBD1. The CDR3 has 14 amino acids. V dropped 2 bases and J dropped 8; count of bases not matched to a gene: 6. CDR1 is MNHNY and CDR2 is SVGAGI in the germline V gene (reference sequence). CDR3 DNA sequence: TGTGCCAGCAGTTACCGTACAGGGGGCATAGGCTACACCTTC. Encoded protein: CASSYRTGGIGYTF.

This clone was picked up a small number of times. The V and J genes are TRBV2 and TRBJ2-2, with TRBD1 matching over 9 bases. Trimming took 8 bases from V and 6 from J; bases not matched to a gene: 7. This CDR3 has 14 residues. The V gene's germline CDR1 is SNHLY and CDR2 FYNNEI. The CDR3 bases are TGTGCCAGCCTCGCCGGGACAGGGCCCGGGGAGCTGTTTTTT. This codes for CASLAGTGPGELFF.

This clone appeared once. This sequence joins TRBV19 and TRBJ2-1; 8 positions agree with TRBD1. The V gene's germline CDR1 is LNHDA and CDR2 SQIVND (reference sequence). The V and J ends lost 3 bases and 6 bases, in that order; junction bases with no gene match: 7. The CDR3 extends over 15 amino acids. As DNA, the CDR3 is TGTGCCAGTAGTATTCCGGGGACAGGTGGCAATGAGCAGTTCTTC. Its protein is CASSIPGTGGNEQFF.

CDR3 DNA sequence: TGTGCCAGCAGCTGGGGGCCGGGTGAACAGCCCCAGCATTTT. Translation: CASSWGPGEQPQHF. This rearrangement joins TRBV7-8 to TRBJ1-5, with D possibly TRBD1 on 6 matching bases. The germline V gene encodes CDR1 SGHVS and CDR2 FQNEAQ. V dropped 4 bases and J dropped 7 bases, with 14 bases sitting between them. This CDR3 contains 14 residues.

This clone has only a few counts. The V call is TRBV2, the J call TRBJ1-2; D remains ambiguous. In germline, CDR1 is SNHLY, CDR2 FYNNEI. V shed 2 bases and J shed 8 bases, with 9 bases lying between them. This CDR3 has 12 amino acids. This chain's CDR3 is CASSERERGYTF. CDR3 bases: TGTGCCAGCAGTGAAAGGGAGAGAGGCTACACCTTC.

The chain employs TRBV4-1 and TRBJ2-3, with TRBD2 matching 7 bases. CDR3 length equals 15 residues. In germline, CDR1 is MGHRA, CDR2 YSYEKL. The V segment lost 6 bases and the J segment 0 bases; nucleotides outside the gene matches: 6. The DNA for the CDR3 is TGCGCCAGCAGAGCTAGCGGAAATAGCACAGATACGCAGTATTTT. As protein: CASRASGNSTDTQYF.

This clone has more than one count but fewer than ten. V gene TRBV12-5 combines with J gene TRBJ2-7, with D perhaps matching TRBD2 (6 bases). V lost 5 bases and J 0 bases, leaving 14 bases between the germline ends. The germline CDR1 and CDR2 sequences are LGHNT and FRNRAP. The CDR3 runs to 15 residues. The CDR3: CASGPGRGSSYEQYF. The CDR3 coding sequence is TGTGCTAGTGGTCCGGGACGGGGGAGCTCCTACGAGCAGTACTTC.

The chain joins TRBV6-5 to TRBJ2-7; 9 bases agree with TRBD1. CDR3 length equals 13 residues. Germline CDR1 is MNHEY and CDR2 is SVGAGI. V shed 6 bases, J shed 0 bases, and the junction held 0 bases outside the gene matches. CDR3 amino acids: CASRTGGSYEQYF. The CDR3 DNA reads TGTGCCAGCAGGACAGGGGGCTCCTACGAGCAGTACTTC.

This clone has just a few counts. This chain links TRBV2 with TRBJ2-5; 8 bases map to TRBD2. The J segment lost 5 bases and the V segment lost 8 bases, leaving 10 bases of the junction unmatched. This CDR3 has 14 amino acids. From germline, CDR1 is SNHLY and CDR2 FYNNEI. The CDR3 loop is CASRTGTSLETQYF. CDR3 sequence (DNA): TGTGCCAGCCGCACCGGGACTAGTTTGGAGACCCAGTACTTC.

This clone turned up a few times. V usage is TRBV10-3 and J usage is TRBJ1-1; TRBD1 matches at 8 bases. The junction had 4 bases not matched to a gene; V was cut back by 6 bases and J by 1 base. CDR3 length: 14 amino acids. The germline gives CDR1 ENHRY, CDR2 SYGVKD. For the CDR3, the DNA is TGTGCCATCAGCGTCGACAGGGGGAACACTGAAGCTTTCTTT. Amino acids: CAISVDRGNTEAFF.

V usage is TRBV4-1 and J usage is TRBJ1-6; 7 positions match TRBD1. The CDR3 runs 16 residues. Trimming cost V 2 bases and J 8 bases; bases outside gene matches: 9. Germline-derived CDR1 and CDR2 are MGHRA and YSYEKL. The chain's CDR3 is CASSQRIGTVYSPLHF. In nucleotides, the CDR3 is TGCGCCAGCAGCCAAAGGATCGGGACAGTATATTCACCCCTCCACTTT.